This TCR beta chain was documented in a study of shared clonotypes between healthy human individuals. Study results and caveats: Sharing of clonotypes among donors was expected to vary with sequencing depth.

Adult Caucasians living in Nashville, Tennessee made up all of the donors. Libraries were prepared by immunoSEQ multiplex PCR; TCRdb keeps only in-frame clonotypes and omits some of them. The data contain a few hundred thousand clones, about 80% of them singletons. The germline CDR1 and CDR2 sequences are GTSNPN and SVGIG (reference sequence). The CDR3 loop spans 14 amino acids. Trimming took off 1 base at V and 4 bases at J, with 10 bases between the two ends. As regards this clone: The antigen is unknown.

The receptor was derived from a woman aged 40 to 50 in good health. Some clones in this sample may be carry-over from other donors' samples. The chain combines TRBV30 with TRBJ2-2; tentatively, D is TRBD1 (6 bases). Sequenced input: PBMCs. The DNA for the CDR3 is TGTGCCTGGAGTGCGGGACAAGCCACCGGGGAGCTGTTTTTT. It encodes CAWSAGQATGELFF.